This T cell receptor (beta chain) is from a study of response to subunit inactivated influenza vaccine. Study results and caveats: There was a suggestion from the authors that each seasonal influenza vaccination recruits few new T cells.

This clonotype was recorded a few times. Its antigen is as yet unknown. From the RT-PCR reads, TCRdb called clonotypes with MiXCR, one entry per CDR3 protein. The repertoire holds 650,000 to 800,000 distinct CDR3 sequences, with roughly 13% as singletons. V lost 11 bases to trimming and J lost 7 bases; unmatched junction nucleotides: 12. Germline lookup yields CDR1 ENHRY and CDR2 SYGVKD. The CDR3 spans 14 residues. The clonotype originates from a man aged 50 or older who received an inactivated influenza vaccine. The chain couples TRBV10-3 to TRBJ2-1, with 9 bases that match TRBD2. The specimen comprised PBMCs from blood, sampled 14 to 15 days before vaccination. CDR3 residues: CASSVGTSPNEQFF. The CDR3 DNA follows: TGTGCCTCGAGTGTAGGGACTAGCCCAAATGAGCAGTTCTTC.